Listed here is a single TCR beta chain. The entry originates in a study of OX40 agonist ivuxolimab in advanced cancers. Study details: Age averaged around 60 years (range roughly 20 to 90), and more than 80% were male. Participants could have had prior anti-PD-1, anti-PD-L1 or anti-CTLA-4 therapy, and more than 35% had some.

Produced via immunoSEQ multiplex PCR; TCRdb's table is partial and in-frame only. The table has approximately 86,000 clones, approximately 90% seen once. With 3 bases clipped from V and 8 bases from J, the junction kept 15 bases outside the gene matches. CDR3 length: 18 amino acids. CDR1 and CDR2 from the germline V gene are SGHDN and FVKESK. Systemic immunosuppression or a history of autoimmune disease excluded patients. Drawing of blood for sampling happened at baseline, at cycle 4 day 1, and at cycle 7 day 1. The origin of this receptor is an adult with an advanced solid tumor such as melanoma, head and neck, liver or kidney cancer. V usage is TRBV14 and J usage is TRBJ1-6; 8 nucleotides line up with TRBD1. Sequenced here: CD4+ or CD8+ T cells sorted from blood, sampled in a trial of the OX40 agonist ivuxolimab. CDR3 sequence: CASSQGLFREQGDSPLHF. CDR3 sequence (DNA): TGTGCCAGCAGCCAGGGTCTCTTCCGGGAACAGGGGGATTCACCCCTCCACTTT.